This T cell receptor (beta chain) was sequenced in a study of T cell responses to AZD1222 COVID-19 vaccine. The data were produced by immunoSEQ multiplex PCR, yet TCRdb's version contains in-frame clones alone and is incomplete. The sample has about 180,000 clones, around 94% seen once; the top ten hold 2.6%. V lost 0 bases, J lost 5 bases, and 13 bases lay in between. This CDR3 comprises 15 residues. CDR1 and CDR2 (germline): MNHNS, SASEGT. This receptor was obtained from an adult in good health. This specimen consisted of peripheral blood, obtained on day 0 of AZD1222 vaccination. V gene TRBV6-1 combines with J gene TRBJ1-2, with a weak D call TRBD1 (6 bases). The CDR3 nucleotides read TGTGCCAGCAGTGAAGCCGGGGGAGGGGGGTATGGCTACACCTTC. This sequence encodes CASSEAGGGGYGYTF.